This passage covers 15 T cell receptor beta chains from one sample sequenced in a study of cytomegalovirus exposure and HLA in healthy donors. PCR was performed using 60 Vbeta and 13 Jbeta primers. The table came from immunoSEQ multiplex PCR; TCRdb's copy has only in-frame clones and leaves some out. The data contain about 130,000 clones, 78% of them singletons. Source material: PBMCs. Every receptor here comes from a man younger than 40 in good health and CMV-seropositive.

This rearrangement joins TRBV7-6 to TRBJ2-7, with 10 bases identical to TRBD2. The CDR3 totals 14 residues. Germline values: CDR1 SGHVS, CDR2 FNYEAQ. V shed 5 bases and J 5 bases; nucleotides not matched to a gene: 6. The CDR3 nucleotides read TGTGCCAGCAGCGCAGCGGGAGGGCCCGACGAGCAGTACTTC. Its translation is CASSAAGGPDEQYF.

This sequence joins TRBV5-4 and TRBJ2-1, with 9 positions matching TRBD2. Germline trimming cut 1 base from V and 4 bases from J; bases unmatched to any gene: 3. In germline, CDR1 is SGHNT, CDR2 YYREEE (reference sequence). This CDR3 is built from 15 residues. CDR3 in DNA: TGTGCCAGCAGCTTGAAGCGGGAGGAGTACAATGAGCAGTTCTTC. It is translated as CASSLKREEYNEQFF.

The J gene is TRBJ2-7, the V gene TRBV29-1, with D unclear. V lost 0 bases and J lost 6, with 12 bases in between. Germline CDR1 and CDR2: SQVTM and ANQGSEA. This CDR3 has 13 residues. CDR3 residues: CSVEDGLVSEQYF. The DNA for the CDR3 is TGCAGCGTTGAAGATGGTCTAGTAAGCGAGCAGTACTTC.

The V gene is TRBV7-9, the J gene TRBJ1-5; 8 bases line up with TRBD1. Germline V CDR1 and CDR2: SEHNR, FQNEAQ (reference sequence). The CDR3 is made up of 16 amino acids. The ends lost 4 bases at V and 3 bases at J; junction bases unmatched: 8. In DNA form, the CDR3 reads TGTGCCAGCAGCTACCTGACAGGGGCTATCAATCAGCCCCAGCATTTT. This codes for CASSYLTGAINQPQHF.

The chain uses TRBV30 and TRBJ1-1; TRBD1 matches at 9 bases. The junction had 6 bases not matched to a gene; V was cut back by 3 bases and J by 1 base. The germline CDR1 and CDR2 sequences are GTSNPN and SVGIG (reference sequence). This CDR3 comprises 15 residues. CDR3: CAWRPKGQGNTEAFF. DNA of the CDR3: TGTGCCTGGAGACCTAAGGGACAGGGGAACACTGAAGCTTTCTTT.

V and J are TRBV27 and TRBJ2-1; D remains unclear. This CDR3 comprises 13 residues. CDR1 and CDR2 from the germline V gene are MNHEY and SMNVEV (reference sequence). Trimming shortened V by 1 base and J by 9 bases, and 10 bases separated the two germline ends. CDR3 DNA: TGTGCCAGCAGTTTATTTCTAGTCACTGAGCAGTTCTTC. Its protein is CASSLFLVTEQFF.

V and J are TRBV15 and TRBJ2-7; 9 bases align to TRBD2. Germline CDR1 reads LNHNV; CDR2 reads YYDKDF (reference sequence). The junction had 4 bases not matched to a gene; V was cut back by 3 bases and J by 4 bases. The CDR3 extends over 14 amino acids. The CDR3 DNA reads as TGTGCCACCAGCAGGGTAGCGGGAGCGTACGAGCAGTACTTC. Translating gives CATSRVAGAYEQYF.

V is TRBV18 and J is TRBJ1-1; D is uncertain. V was clipped by 4 bases and J by 0 bases, with 9 bases between them. The CDR3 sequence is 14 residues long. Germline CDR1 reads KGHSH; CDR2 reads LQKENI. The CDR3 spells CASSHSPLNTEAFF. CDR3 nucleotide sequence: TGTGCCAGCTCACATTCCCCATTGAACACTGAAGCTTTCTTT.

This clone was counted only a few times. The chain couples TRBV9 to TRBJ1-2; weak D call: TRBD1 (6 bases). Germline V gene sequence: CDR1 SGDLS, CDR2 YYNGEE. This CDR3 spans 13 amino acids. Trimming shortened V by 3 bases and J by 4 bases, and 10 bases separated the two germline ends. The CDR3, as DNA: TGTGCCAGCAGCGCACAGGGACGCTATGGCTACACCTTC. Amino acid sequence: CASSAQGRYGYTF.

The CDR3 coding sequence is TGTGCCAGCAATAACAGGGCGACTTACAATGAGCAGTTCTTC. It is translated as CASNNRATYNEQFF. The genes are TRBV28 and TRBJ2-1; tentative D call: TRBD1 (6 bases). The CDR3 sequence is 14 residues long. The germline V and J ends were trimmed by 7 bases and 4 bases, with 14 bases remaining between them. The germline gives CDR1 MDHEN, CDR2 SYDVKM.

This clone came up a few times. The chain recombines TRBV10-1 with TRBJ1-1; tentative D call: TRBD1 (6 bases). Germline loops: CDR1 WNHNN, CDR2 SYGVQD (reference sequence). Trimming removed 4 bases at V and 5 bases at J, with 14 bases between. The CDR3 totals 14 residues. DNA of the CDR3: TGCGCCAGCAGTGTGAACAGGGTAGGGACTGAAGCTTTCTTT. Translated, it gives CASSVNRVGTEAFF.

This sequence joins TRBV9 and TRBJ2-3, with 9 bases that match TRBD2. Germline lookup yields CDR1 SGDLS and CDR2 YYNGEE. The CDR3 totals 15 residues. Unmatched junction bases numbered 7, after V lost 3 bases and J lost 5 bases. Written as DNA, the CDR3 is TGTGCCAGCAGCGCCAGCGGGAGGAGTATAGATACGCAGTATTTT. This codes for CASSASGRSIDTQYF.

V gene TRBV29-1 combines with J gene TRBJ2-3; 7 nucleotides align to TRBD2. Losses at the gene ends were 6 bases for V and 2 bases for J; bases not matched to a gene: 5. The CDR3 contains 13 residues. CDR1 SQVTM and CDR2 ANQGSEA come from the germline V gene. CDR3 sequence: CSVLSGITDTQYF. In DNA, the CDR3 is TGCAGCGTCCTAAGCGGGATCACAGATACGCAGTATTTT.

A note on this clone: Additional DNA sequences in this sample encode the identical CDR3. CDR3 amino acids: CASRAGTSGYNEQFF. The CDR3 DNA is TGTGCCAGCAGGGCCGGGACTAGCGGGTACAATGAGCAGTTCTTC. This chain uses TRBV6-1 with TRBJ2-1, with 12 positions matching TRBD2. The CDR3 is made up of 15 amino acids. The junction had 4 bases not matched to a gene; V was cut back by 6 bases and J by 4 bases. Germline values: CDR1 MNHNS, CDR2 SASEGT.

The CDR3 DNA sequence: TGTGCCAGTAGTATTGGCGGGAGCTCCTACGAGCAGTACTTC. Amino acids: CASSIGGSSYEQYF. The chain carries TRBV19 and TRBJ2-7; 7 bases match TRBD2. Germline loops: CDR1 LNHDA, CDR2 SQIVND (reference sequence). CDR3 size: 14 residues. Trimming at V came to 3 bases and at J to 0 bases, leaving 2 bases not matched to a gene.